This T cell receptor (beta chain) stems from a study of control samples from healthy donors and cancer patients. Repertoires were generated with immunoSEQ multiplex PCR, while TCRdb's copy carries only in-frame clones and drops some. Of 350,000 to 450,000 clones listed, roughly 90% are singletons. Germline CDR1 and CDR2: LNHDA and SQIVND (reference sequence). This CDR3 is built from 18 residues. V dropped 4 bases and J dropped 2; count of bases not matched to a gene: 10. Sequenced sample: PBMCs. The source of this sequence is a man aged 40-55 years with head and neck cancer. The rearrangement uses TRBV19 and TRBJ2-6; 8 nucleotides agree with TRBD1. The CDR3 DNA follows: TGTGCCAGTAGTAGAGGACAGGGAGATGGGCCTGGGGCCAACGTCCTGACTTTC. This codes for CASSRGQGDGPGANVLTF.